The clone carrying this TCR beta chain has a single count. What it binds is unknown. Germline V CDR1 and CDR2: MDHEN, SYDVKM. This CDR3 is 14 amino acids long. Deletions cut 7 bases from V and 2 bases from J, with 14 bases between. The repertoire was sequenced with immunoSEQ multiplex PCR; TCRdb's copy has only in-frame clones and lacks some. The sample carries 100,000 to 150,000 clones, approximately 90% recorded once. The data are from a study of cytomegalovirus exposure and HLA in healthy donors. Across the study: According to later analysis, the same platform produced the roughly 120 validation and 666 first-cohort repertoires.

Study-wide results and limits: Most TCR sequences were seen very rarely across donors, but some public TCRs occurred in many. With high specificity and sensitivity, the classifier reportedly diagnosed cytomegalovirus status.

The material sequenced was PBMCs. The TCR sequence derives from a woman aged 18-30 years in good health and CMV-seronegative. The rearrangement joins TRBV28 to TRBJ1-2; D perhaps matches TRBD1 (6 bases). The CDR3 region is CASTSGGPNYGYTF. As DNA, the CDR3 is TGTGCCAGCACCTCGGGGGGGCCCAACTATGGCTACACCTTC.